The clone carrying this T cell receptor (beta chain) was counted ten times or more. The TCR library protocol was used to attach unique molecular identifiers. These identifiers were attached to individual cDNA molecules. TCRdb independently ran MiXCR on the 5' RACE reads; one entry per CDR3 protein. Among fewer than 80,000 distinct CDR3 sequences listed, roughly 4.8% were seen once. The V end lost 2 bases, the J end lost 0 bases, and 7 bases lay between the germline ends. The CDR3 covers 14 residues. This record belongs to a study of early T cells in non-severe SARS-CoV-2 infection. The sequences come from whole blood, collected at baseline. The receptor was derived from an adult who was a healthcare worker with PCR-confirmed SARS-CoV-2 infection or an uninfected control (not recorded which). The donor label of this sample is uncertain. The V gene is TRBV12-3 or TRBV12-4, the J gene TRBJ1-2; no reliable D call. DNA of the CDR3: TGTGCCAGCAGTTTATACCGGACTAACTATGGCTACACCTTC. Translated: CASSLYRTNYGYTF.